This T cell receptor (beta chain) derives from a study of response to subunit inactivated influenza vaccine. Per germline, CDR1 SGHTA and CDR2 FQGNSA. With 0 bases removed from V and 1 base from J, the gap between germline ends came to 6 bases. The CDR3 runs to 14 residues. Via MiXCR, TCRdb re-called the RT-PCR reads, giving one row per CDR3 protein. This sample has about 780,000 distinct CDR3 sequences; roughly 20% occur once, and the top ten carry roughly 11%. This clonotype has a handful of counts. Here the sequenced sample was PBMCs from blood, taken roughly 5 days after vaccination. This receptor was identified in a man in his fifties who received an inactivated influenza vaccine. The genes are TRBV7-2 and TRBJ2-5; no firm D call. The CDR3 loop reads CASSLAVTQETQYF. CDR3 coding DNA: TGTGCCAGCAGCTTAGCGGTGACCCAAGAGACCCAGTACTTC.